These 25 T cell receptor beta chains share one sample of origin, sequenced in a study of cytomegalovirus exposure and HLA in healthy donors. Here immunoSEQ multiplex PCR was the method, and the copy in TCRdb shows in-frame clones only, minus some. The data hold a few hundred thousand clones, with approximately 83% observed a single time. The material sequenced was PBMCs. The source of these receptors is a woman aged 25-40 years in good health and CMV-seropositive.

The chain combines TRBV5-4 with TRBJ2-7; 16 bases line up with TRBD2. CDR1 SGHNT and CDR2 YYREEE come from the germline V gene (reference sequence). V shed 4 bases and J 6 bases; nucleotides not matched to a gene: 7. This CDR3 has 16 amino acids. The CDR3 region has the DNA TGTGCCAGCAGCCGAGGGACTAGCGGGAGGGAGGCCGAGCAGTACTTC. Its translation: CASSRGTSGREAEQYF.

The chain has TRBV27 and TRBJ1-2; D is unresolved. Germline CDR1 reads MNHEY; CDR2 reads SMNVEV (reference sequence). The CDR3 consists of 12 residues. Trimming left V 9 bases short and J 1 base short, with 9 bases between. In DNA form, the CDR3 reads TGTGCCAGTGGACGGATTAACTATGGCTACACCTTC. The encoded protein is CASGRINYGYTF.

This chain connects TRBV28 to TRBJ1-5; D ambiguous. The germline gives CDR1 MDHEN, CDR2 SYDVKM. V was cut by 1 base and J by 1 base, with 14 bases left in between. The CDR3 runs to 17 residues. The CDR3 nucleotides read TGTGCCAGCAGTTTATACCCCTCGGTATTAAGCAATCAGCCCCAGCATTTT. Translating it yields CASSLYPSVLSNQPQHF.

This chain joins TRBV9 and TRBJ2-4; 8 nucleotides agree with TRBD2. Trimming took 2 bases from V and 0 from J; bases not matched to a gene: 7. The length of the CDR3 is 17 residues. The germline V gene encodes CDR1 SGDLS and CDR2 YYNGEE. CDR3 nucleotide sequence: TGTGCCAGCAGCGTGGGTATAAGCGGGGGAGCCAAAAACATTCAGTACTTC. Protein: CASSVGISGGAKNIQYF.

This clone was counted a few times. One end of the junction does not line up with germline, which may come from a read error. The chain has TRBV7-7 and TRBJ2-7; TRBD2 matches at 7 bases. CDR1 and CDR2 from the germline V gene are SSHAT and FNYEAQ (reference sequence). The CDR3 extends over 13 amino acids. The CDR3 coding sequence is TGTGCTAGCAGCTTATCTAGCGGCTACGAGCAGTACTTC. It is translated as CASSLSSGYEQYF.

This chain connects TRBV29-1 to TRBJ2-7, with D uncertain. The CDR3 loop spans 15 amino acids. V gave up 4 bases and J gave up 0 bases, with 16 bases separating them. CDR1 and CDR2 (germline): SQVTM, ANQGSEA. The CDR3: CSVVGFRTNSYEQYF. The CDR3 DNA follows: TGCAGCGTTGTAGGTTTCCGGACGAACTCCTACGAGCAGTACTTC.

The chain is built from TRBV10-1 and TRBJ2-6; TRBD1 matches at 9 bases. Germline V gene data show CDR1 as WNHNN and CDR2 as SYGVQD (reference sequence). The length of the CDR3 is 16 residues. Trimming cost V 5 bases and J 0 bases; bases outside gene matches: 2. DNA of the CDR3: TGCGCCAGCAGTCCGGGACAGGGCTCTGGGGCCAACGTCCTGACTTTC. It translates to CASSPGQGSGANVLTF.

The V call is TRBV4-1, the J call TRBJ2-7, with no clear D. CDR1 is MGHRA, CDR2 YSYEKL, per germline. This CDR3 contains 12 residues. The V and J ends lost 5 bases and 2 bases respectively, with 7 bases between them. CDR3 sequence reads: CASSSTTYEQYF. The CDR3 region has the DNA TGCGCCAGCAGCTCTACAACCTACGAGCAGTACTTC.

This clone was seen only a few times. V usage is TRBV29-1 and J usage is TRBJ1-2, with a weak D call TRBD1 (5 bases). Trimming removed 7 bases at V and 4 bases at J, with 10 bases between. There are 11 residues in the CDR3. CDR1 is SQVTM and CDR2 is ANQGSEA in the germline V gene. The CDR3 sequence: CSGRDPYGYTF. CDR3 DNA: TGCAGCGGCCGGGACCCCTATGGCTACACCTTC.

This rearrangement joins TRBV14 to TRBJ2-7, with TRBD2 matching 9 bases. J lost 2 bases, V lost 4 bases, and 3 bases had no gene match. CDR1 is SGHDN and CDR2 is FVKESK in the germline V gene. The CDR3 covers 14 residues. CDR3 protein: CASSPLAGTYEQYF. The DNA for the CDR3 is TGTGCCAGCAGCCCCCTAGCGGGAACCTACGAGCAGTACTTC.

CDR3 nucleotides: TGTGCTAGTGGTATGACCACCTCACCTAGCACTAACTATGGCTACACCTTC. Encoded protein: CASGMTTSPSTNYGYTF. The rearrangement joins TRBV12-5 to TRBJ1-2; D not certain. With 5 bases removed from V and 0 bases from J, the gap between germline ends came to 19 bases. Germline loops: CDR1 LGHNT, CDR2 FRNRAP. CDR3 size: 17 residues. Combining the CDR3 with reference TRBV12-5 and TRBJ1-2 gives the whole variable domain DARVTQTPRHKVTEMGQEVTMRCQPILGHNTVFWYRQTMMQGLELLAYFRNRAPLDDSGMPKDRFSAEMPDATLATLKIQPSEPRDSAVYFCASGMTTSPSTNYGYTFGSGTRLTVV.

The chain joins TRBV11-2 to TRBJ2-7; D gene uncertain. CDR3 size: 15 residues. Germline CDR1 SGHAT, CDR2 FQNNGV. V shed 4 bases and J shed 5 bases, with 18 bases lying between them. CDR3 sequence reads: CASSSPWLAVDEQYF. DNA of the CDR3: TGTGCCAGCAGCTCACCCTGGTTGGCGGTCGACGAGCAGTACTTC.

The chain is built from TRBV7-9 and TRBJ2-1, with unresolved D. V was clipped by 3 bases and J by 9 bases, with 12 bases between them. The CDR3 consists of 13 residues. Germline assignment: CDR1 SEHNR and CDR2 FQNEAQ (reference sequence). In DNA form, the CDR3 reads TGTGCCAGCAGCTTCCCCTCAGGCAGTGAGCAGTTCTTC. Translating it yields CASSFPSGSEQFF.

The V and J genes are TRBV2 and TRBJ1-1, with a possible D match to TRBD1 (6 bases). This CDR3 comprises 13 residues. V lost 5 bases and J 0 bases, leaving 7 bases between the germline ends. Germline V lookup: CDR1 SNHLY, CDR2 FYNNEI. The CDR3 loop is CASSTGLNTEAFF. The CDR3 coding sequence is TGTGCCAGCAGTACAGGGTTGAACACTGAAGCTTTCTTT.

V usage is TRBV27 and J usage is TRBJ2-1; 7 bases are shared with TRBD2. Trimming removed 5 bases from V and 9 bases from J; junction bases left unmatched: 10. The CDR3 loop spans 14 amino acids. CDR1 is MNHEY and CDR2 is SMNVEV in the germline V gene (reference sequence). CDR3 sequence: CASSRTSRRFEQFF. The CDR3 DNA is TGTGCCAGCAGTCGGACTAGTCGCCGTTTTGAGCAGTTCTTC.

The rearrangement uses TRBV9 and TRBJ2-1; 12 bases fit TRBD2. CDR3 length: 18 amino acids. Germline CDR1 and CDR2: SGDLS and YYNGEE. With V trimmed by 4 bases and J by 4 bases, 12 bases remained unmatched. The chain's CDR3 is CASSFRLAGASGYNEQFF. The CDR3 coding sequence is TGTGCCAGCAGCTTTCGACTAGCGGGAGCCTCGGGTTACAATGAGCAGTTCTTC.

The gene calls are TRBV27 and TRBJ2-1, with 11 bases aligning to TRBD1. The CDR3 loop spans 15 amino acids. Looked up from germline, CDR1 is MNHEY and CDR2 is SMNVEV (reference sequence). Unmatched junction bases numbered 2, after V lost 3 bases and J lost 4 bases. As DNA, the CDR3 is TGTGCCAGCAGTTTGGGGACAGGGGGATACAATGAGCAGTTCTTC. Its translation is CASSLGTGGYNEQFF.

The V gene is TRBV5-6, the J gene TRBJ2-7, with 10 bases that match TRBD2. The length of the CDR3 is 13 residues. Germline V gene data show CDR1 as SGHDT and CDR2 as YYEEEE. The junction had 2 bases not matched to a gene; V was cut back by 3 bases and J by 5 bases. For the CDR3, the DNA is TGTGCCAGCAGCTCCGGGACTAGCGACGAGCAGTACTTC. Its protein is CASSSGTSDEQYF.

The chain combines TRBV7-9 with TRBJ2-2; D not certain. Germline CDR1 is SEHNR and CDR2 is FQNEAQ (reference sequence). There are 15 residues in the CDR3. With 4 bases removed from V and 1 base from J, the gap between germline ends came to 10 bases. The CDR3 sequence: CASSYGLVNTGELFF. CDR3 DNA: TGTGCCAGCAGCTACGGGCTAGTGAACACCGGGGAGCTGTTTTTT.

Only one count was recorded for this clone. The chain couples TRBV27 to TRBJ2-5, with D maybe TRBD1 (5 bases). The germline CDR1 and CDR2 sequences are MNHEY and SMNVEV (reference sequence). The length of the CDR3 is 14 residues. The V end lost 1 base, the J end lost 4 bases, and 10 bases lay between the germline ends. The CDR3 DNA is TGTGCCAGCAGTTTATTCGACAGCCCAGAGACCCAGTACTTC. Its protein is CASSLFDSPETQYF.

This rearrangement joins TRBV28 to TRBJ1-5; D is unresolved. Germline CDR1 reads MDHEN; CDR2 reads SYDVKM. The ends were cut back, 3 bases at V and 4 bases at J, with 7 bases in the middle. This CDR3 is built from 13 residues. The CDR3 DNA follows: TGTGCCAGCAGTTTTATCGTGAATCAGCCCCAGCATTTT. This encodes CASSFIVNQPQHF.

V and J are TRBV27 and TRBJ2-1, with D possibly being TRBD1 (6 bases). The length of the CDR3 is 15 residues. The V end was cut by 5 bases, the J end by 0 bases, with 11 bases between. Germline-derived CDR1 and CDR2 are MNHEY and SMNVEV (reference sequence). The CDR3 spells CASSRARGSYNEQFF. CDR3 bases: TGTGCCAGCAGTCGAGCCAGGGGCTCCTACAATGAGCAGTTCTTC.

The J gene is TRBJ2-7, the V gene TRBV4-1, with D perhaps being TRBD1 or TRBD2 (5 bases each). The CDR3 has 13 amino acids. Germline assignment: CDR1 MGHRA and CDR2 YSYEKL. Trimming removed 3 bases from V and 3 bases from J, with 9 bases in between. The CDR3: CASSHWGSYEQYF. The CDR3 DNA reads TGCGCCAGCAGCCACTGGGGGAGCTACGAGCAGTACTTC.

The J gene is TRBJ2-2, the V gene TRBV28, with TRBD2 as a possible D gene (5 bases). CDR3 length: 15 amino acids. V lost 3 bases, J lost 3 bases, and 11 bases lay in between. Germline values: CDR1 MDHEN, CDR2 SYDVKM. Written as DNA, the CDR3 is TGTGCCAGCAGTTTCGGGGTAGGCGACACCGGGGAGCTGTTTTTT. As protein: CASSFGVGDTGELFF.

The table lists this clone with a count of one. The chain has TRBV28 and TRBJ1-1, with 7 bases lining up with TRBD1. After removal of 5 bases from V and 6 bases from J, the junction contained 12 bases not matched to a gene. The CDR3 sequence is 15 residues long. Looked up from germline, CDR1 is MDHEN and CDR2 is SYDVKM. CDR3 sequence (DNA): TGTGCCAGCAGTCTAACAGGGGCCCTACGTCCTGAAGCTTTCTTT. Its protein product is CASSLTGALRPEAFF.